This TCR beta chain is drawn from a study of memory CD4+ T cells and cytomegalovirus serostatus (dated by TCRdb to the late 2010s). Study-level background: The 35 or so healthy Belgian adults in the cohort included 9 who were CMV seropositive and roughly 24 who were CMV seronegative. CD4+ memory TCRbeta repertoires of a Belgian cohort with known cytomegalovirus serostatus were sequenced in order to replicate a published TCR-based CMV serostatus classifier.

Of note for this clone: There is no known antigen for this receptor. No base qualities exist here, and no much larger clone lies one base off it.

Single viable CD3+CD4+CD8-CD45RO+ cells were sorted as memory CD4+ T cells on a FACSAria II. CMV serostatus was determined with a Roche Elecsys assay detecting serum IgG against CMV pp150, pp28, p38 and p52. Following thawing, total CD4+ T cells were enriched through positive selection using CD4 magnetic microbeads. The samples came from a different study that was designed specifically to examine the CD4+ T cell memory repertoire. Following standard operating procedures, peripheral blood mononuclear cells were isolated and cryopreserved, while serum was kept at -80 degrees C. The staining used CD3-PerCP (BW264/56), CD4-APC (RPA-T4), CD45RO-PE (UCHT1) and CD8-Pacific Orange (3B5) antibodies, and Sytox blue was used to exclude non-viable cells. From the cysteine up to the phenylalanine, the CDR3 has a length of 15 residues. Of all the DNA, just the CDR3 is kept, 45 bases in frame from base 1. The junction shows trimming of 5 bases on V and 2 bases on J, plus 15 bases between the germline ends. CDR1 and CDR2 (SGHTA, FQGNSA) derive from the germline V gene.

The research as a whole found: Among the 150 to 200 previously reported CMV-associated TCRbeta sequences, 67 showed up in the CD4+ memory repertoires, with each one found in between one and five individuals. On the Belgian cohort, the classifier built on the original framework reached a median bootstrapped AUC of about 0.96, with a 95% CI of 0.76-1.00. Unlike the original study, which covered naive and memory CD4+ and CD8+ populations, the Belgian study sequenced only CD4+CD45RO+ memory cells. The results were interpreted as suggesting that the CMV-associated TCR signature is mostly present in the CD4+ memory repertoire. For predicting CMV serostatus, the median bootstrapped AUC was about 0.95 using the original framework and about 0.89 using a US-trained random forest.

The Quick-DNA Microprep Kit was used to extract genomic DNA from the sorted cells. Amplification of TCRbeta DNA was done with the immunoSEQ hsTCRbeta kit, following the protocol from the manufacturer. TCRbeta libraries were sequenced on an Illumina MiSeq instrument. Concerning the study's data processing: Removing out-of-frame sequences left 2 million to 2.5 million distinct TCRbeta sequences, an average of approximately 65,000 per individual. Each individual was scored according to the count of 164 previously reported CMV-associated TCRbeta sequences and the total productive distinct TCRbeta count. A beta-binomial model was reimplemented in Python, and scikit-learn random forests with default parameters were trained on US cohort data. On the Belgian cohort, classifier performance was reported as the median AUC, along with percentile confidence intervals, across 10,000 bootstrap iterations. The source is immuneACCESS, and TCRdb retained only in-frame sequences with V and J called. Part of the clones is not carried over; for the studies checked, unresolved V genes explain less than half of this, and the remainder is unexplained. V, J and clone size are taken as reported in that table, and D and trimming were inferred from the DNA itself. Recorded for this sample are tens of thousands of clones; 82% of them occurred a single time. The leading ten clones occupy approximately 0.44% of the sample.

This receptor was obtained from an adult in good health and CMV-seronegative. Specimen: memory CD4+ T cells from blood. Rearrangement joined TRBV7-2 to TRBJ1-2, and the D gene may be TRBD1, 5 bases matching. The CDR3 protein sequence reads: CASSLPARGNYGYTF. The nucleotide sequence reads as follows: TGTGCCAGCAGCCTCCCGGCGAGGGGCAACTATGGCTACACCTTC.